The 4 T cell receptor beta chains in this list originate from one sample, sequenced in a study of control samples from healthy donors and cancer patients. Method: immunoSEQ multiplex PCR; TCRdb's copy keeps in-frame clones and lacks some. Here the sample spans some 130,000 clones, 92% being singletons. Sequencing was performed on blood. Receptor source: a woman between 45 and 65 years old in good health.

V gene TRBV6-5 combines with J gene TRBJ1-2; no firm D call. Germline lookup yields CDR1 MNHEY and CDR2 SVGAGI. Trimming cost V 7 bases and J 7 bases, with 19 bases left between them. The CDR3 sequence is 14 residues long. The chain's CDR3 is CASTLREGRAGYTF. The CDR3 nucleotides read TGTGCCAGCACCCTAAGGGAAGGGCGAGCTGGCTACACCTTC.

The chain recombines TRBV3-1 (or the pseudogene TRBV3-2) with TRBJ2-4; TRBD2 matches at 13 bases. Germline V gene sequence: CDR1 LGHDT, CDR2 YNNKEL (reference sequence). The CDR3 consists of 18 residues. The ends lost 4 bases at V and 2 bases at J; junction bases unmatched: 8. In nucleotides, the CDR3 is TGTGCCAGCAGCCTCGGACTAGCGGGAGTGGGAACCAAAAACATTCAGTACTTC. This gives the protein CASSLGLAGVGTKNIQYF.

The chain employs TRBV15 and TRBJ1-5; D is perhaps TRBD1 (5 bases). Trimming stripped 11 bases from V and 7 bases from J, with 21 bases between. Looked up from germline, CDR1 is LNHNV and CDR2 is YYDKDF (reference sequence). CDR3 length: 14 amino acids. The CDR3 region has the DNA TGTGCCCCCCACGGGGTAGACAGAACACAGCCCCAGCATTTT. This translates into CAPHGVDRTQPQHF.

The chain links TRBV6-5 to TRBJ1-1; D not certain. V lost 2 bases and J 6 bases, leaving 7 bases between the germline ends. Germline values: CDR1 MNHEY, CDR2 SVGAGI. The CDR3 runs to 12 residues. The CDR3 reads CASSYLGSEAFF. The DNA of the CDR3 is TGTGCCAGCAGTTACCTAGGGTCTGAAGCTTTCTTT.